This T cell receptor (beta chain) was retrieved from a study of blood T cell repertoires in COVID-19. In the study overall: Some COVID-19 samples were acute and others convalescent; all came from the United States, Italy and Spain. Sample material is recorded as cDNA or gDNA derived from T cells, B-cell-depleted T cells, or PBMCs.

Using immunoSEQ multiplex PCR, the repertoire was profiled, and TCRdb retains in-frame clones only, with some absent. Among some 260,000 clones listed, approximately 90% were seen once. CDR1 and CDR2 (germline): SGHRS, YFSETQ. Unmatched junction bases numbered 6, after V lost 0 bases and J lost 6 bases. This CDR3 comprises 16 residues. The specimen sequenced was peripheral blood. V usage is TRBV5-1 and J usage is TRBJ1-6, with 7 bases identical to TRBD1. The source is a woman aged 40-49 years who had recovered from COVID-19. CDR3 in DNA: TGCGCCAGCAGCTTGGGGCAGGGGGGTGGTAATTCACCCCTCCACTTT. Encoded protein: CASSLGQGGGNSPLHF.